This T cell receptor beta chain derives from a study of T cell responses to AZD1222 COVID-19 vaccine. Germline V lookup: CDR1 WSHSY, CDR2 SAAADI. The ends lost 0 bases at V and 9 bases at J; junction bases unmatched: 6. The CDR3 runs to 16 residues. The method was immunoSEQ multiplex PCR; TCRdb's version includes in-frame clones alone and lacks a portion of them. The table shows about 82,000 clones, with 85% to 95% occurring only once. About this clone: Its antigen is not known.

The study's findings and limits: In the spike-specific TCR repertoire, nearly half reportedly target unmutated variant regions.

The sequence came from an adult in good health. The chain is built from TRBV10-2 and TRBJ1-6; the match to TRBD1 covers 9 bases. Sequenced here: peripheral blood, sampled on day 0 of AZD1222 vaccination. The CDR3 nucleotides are TGCGCCAGCAGTGAGTCGGGACAGGGCCTTCCTTCACCCCTCCACTTT. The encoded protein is CASSESGQGLPSPLHF.